This is a list of T cell receptor beta chains from one sample in a study of cytomegalovirus exposure and HLA in healthy donors. Data came from immunoSEQ multiplex PCR; TCRdb stores just in-frame clones and leaves some out. The sample has approximately 240,000 clones; just under 85% are singletons. Sequenced input: PBMCs. These receptors were obtained from a middle-aged woman in good health and CMV-seronegative. CDR3s include the opening cysteine and the closing phenylalanine or tryptophan. The D gene is left open where the match is weak. Expanded clones get a size class; other rows say once, few or many, or leave the size out.

>.|.|14|TRBV9|TRBJ2-6
CASTPGAGANVLTF
TGTGCCAGCACACCGGGGGCTGGGGCCAACGTCCTGACTTTC
>TRBD1|.|16|TRBV15|TRBJ1-4
CATSRDPTGEGEKLFF
TGTGCCACCAGCAGAGATCCGACAGGGGAGGGGGAAAAACTGTTTTTT
>TRBD2|.|15|TRBV7-2|TRBJ2-3
CASRSLPAGTDTQYF
TGTGCCAGCAGGTCTCTGCCAGCGGGGACAGATACGCAGTATTTT
>.|.|13|TRBV7-3|TRBJ2-5
CASSLSGPETQYF
TGTGCCAGCAGCTTATCGGGTCCAGAGACCCAGTACTTC
>.|.|14|TRBV6-1|TRBJ1-4
CASSRVGANEKLFF
TGTGCCAGCAGCCGAGTAGGGGCTAATGAAAAACTGTTTTTT
>.|.|13|TRBV27|TRBJ1-2
CASTPRDMRGYTF
TGTGCCAGCACCCCCAGGGACATGCGAGGCTACACCTTC
>.|.|15|TRBV4-3|TRBJ1-4
CASSQAPVSQEKLFF
TGCGCCAGCAGCCAAGCCCCCGTTTCTCAGGAAAAACTGTTTTTT
>TRBD1|few|16|TRBV7-9|TRBJ1-1
CASSHHRDRGNVEAFF
TGTGCCAGCAGCCATCACCGGGACAGGGGGAACGTTGAAGCTTTCTTT
>.|.|14|TRBV6-6|TRBJ1-1
CASSYPSSTDEAFF
TGTGCCAGCAGTTACCCCTCGTCGACAGATGAAGCTTTCTTT
>.|few|15|TRBV7-9|TRBJ1-5
CSSSLQGAENQPQHF
TGTTCCAGCAGCTTGCAAGGGGCTGAGAATCAGCCCCAGCATTTT
>.|few|14|TRBV5-1|TRBJ1-1
CASSLDRANTEAFF
TGCGCCAGCAGCTTGGACAGGGCCAACACTGAAGCTTTCTTT
>.|few|13|TRBV9|TRBJ1-1
CASSSGGNTEAFF
TGTGCCAGCAGCAGCGGAGGGAACACTGAAGCTTTCTTT
>TRBD1|.|16|TRBV18|TRBJ1-3
CASSPGTGNRGNTIYF
TGTGCCAGCTCACCCGGGACAGGGAATCGTGGAAACACCATATATTTT
>.|.|14|TRBV6-1|TRBJ1-5
CASHLVSSNQPQHF
TGTGCCAGCCATCTAGTCAGTAGCAATCAGCCCCAGCATTTT
>.|few|13|TRBV7-6|TRBJ1-6
CASSLGSYSPLHF
TGTGCCAGCAGCTTAGGCAGTTATTCACCCCTCCACTTT
>.|.|13|TRBV7-2|TRBJ1-2
CASSIQGAYGYTF
TGTGCCAGCAGCATACAGGGAGCCTATGGCTACACCTTC
>.|.|16|TRBV18|TRBJ1-1
CASSPLPSGAGLEAFF
TGTGCCAGCTCACCACTCCCGTCGGGTGCCGGACTTGAAGCTTTCTTT
>TRBD1|.|14|TRBV10-2|TRBJ1-1
CASSLQGLNTEAFF
TGCGCCAGCAGCCTACAGGGGCTGAACACTGAAGCTTTCTTT
>.|.|16|TRBV5-6|TRBJ2-7
CASSLVGTGGHYEQYF
TGTGCCAGCAGCTTAGTAGGGACGGGGGGCCACTACGAGCAGTACTTC
>.|.|11|TRBV7-3|TRBJ2-1
CASGRRDEQFF
TGTGCCAGCGGGAGAAGGGATGAGCAGTTCTTC
>TRBD1|.|15|TRBV4-1|TRBJ2-7
CASSPSGQGSYEQYF
TGCGCCAGCAGCCCGTCGGGACAGGGGTCCTACGAGCAGTACTTC
>.|.|14|TRBV7-2|TRBJ1-2
CASSAARDSDGYTF
TGTGCCAGCAGCGCGGCCCGGGACTCTGATGGCTACACCTTC
>TRBD1|.|14|TRBV28|TRBJ1-4
CASSRRQGGEKLFF
TGTGCCAGCAGCCGCCGACAGGGTGGCGAAAAACTGTTTTTT
>TRBD1|once|14|TRBV5-1|TRBJ2-3
CASSTGQGTDTQYF
TGCGCCAGCAGCACCGGACAGGGTACAGATACGCAGTATTTT
>TRBD2|.|15|TRBV11-2|TRBJ2-2
CASSRSGGYTGELFF
TGTGCCAGCAGCCGTAGCGGGGGGTACACCGGGGAGCTGTTTTTT
>.|.|16|TRBV7-8|TRBJ2-5
CASSSPLAGYEETQYF
TGTGCCAGCAGCTCACCATTGGCAGGGTACGAAGAGACCCAGTACTTC
>.|once|13|TRBV11-2|TRBJ2-7
CASSPPGFDEQYF
TGTGCCAGCAGCCCCCCGGGGTTCGACGAGCAGTACTTC
>TRBD2|few|18|TRBV5-4|TRBJ2-5
CASSPRTSGGGLGETQYF
TGTGCCAGCAGCCCTCGGACTAGCGGGGGGGGACTCGGGGAGACCCAGTACTTC